The sequence of this T cell receptor (beta chain) was determined in a study of spatial heterogeneity in lung cancer. As for time point: sample taken at primary tumor resection. From tumor, nontumor lung or frozen PBMC, whole RNA was taken unsorted for sequencing. CDR1 SGHTA and CDR2 FQGNSA come from the germline V gene. The CDR3 is 12 amino acids. V lost 1 base and J 5 bases, leaving 5 bases between the germline ends. In the library, each TCR cDNA molecule bore its own unique molecular identifier. Each CDR3 protein is one row after TCRdb ran MiXCR on the 5' RACE reads. The sample has 60,000 to 90,000 distinct CDR3 sequences; less than 15% are singletons. This clonotype was detected many times.

This clonotype was obtained from a male donor with early-stage non-small cell lung cancer. Sequencing used PBMCs, obtained at surgery. J is TRBJ1-1 and V is TRBV7-2; no definite D call. Here the CDR3 DNA reads TGTGCCAGCAGCTTAGTGTGGACTGAAGCTTTCTTT. It codes for CASSLVWTEAFF.